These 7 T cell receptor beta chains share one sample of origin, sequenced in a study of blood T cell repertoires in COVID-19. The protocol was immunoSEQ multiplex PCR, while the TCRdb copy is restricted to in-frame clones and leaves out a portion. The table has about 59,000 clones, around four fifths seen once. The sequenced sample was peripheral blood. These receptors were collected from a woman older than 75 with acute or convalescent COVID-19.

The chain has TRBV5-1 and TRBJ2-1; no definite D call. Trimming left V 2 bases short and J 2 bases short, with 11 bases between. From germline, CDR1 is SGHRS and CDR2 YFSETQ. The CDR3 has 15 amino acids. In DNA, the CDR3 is TGCGCCAGCAGCTTAACCGCGCTTACCTACAATGAGCAGTTCTTC. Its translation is CASSLTALTYNEQFF.

Here the CDR3 DNA reads TGTGCCAGCAGTGACCGACAGGGGATGGCCGAGCAGTACTTC. Amino acids: CASSDRQGMAEQYF. This chain uses TRBV6-1 with TRBJ2-7, with 8 bases aligning to TRBD1. CDR3 length equals 14 residues. Germline V gives CDR1 MNHNS, CDR2 SASEGT. Germline trimming cut 3 bases from V and 6 bases from J; bases unmatched to any gene: 7.

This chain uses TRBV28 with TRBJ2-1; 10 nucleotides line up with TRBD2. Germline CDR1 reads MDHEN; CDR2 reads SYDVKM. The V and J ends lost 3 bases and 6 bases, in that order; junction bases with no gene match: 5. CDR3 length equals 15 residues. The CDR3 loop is CASSLSSGRANEQFF. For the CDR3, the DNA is TGTGCCAGCAGTTTGTCCAGCGGGAGGGCCAATGAGCAGTTCTTC.

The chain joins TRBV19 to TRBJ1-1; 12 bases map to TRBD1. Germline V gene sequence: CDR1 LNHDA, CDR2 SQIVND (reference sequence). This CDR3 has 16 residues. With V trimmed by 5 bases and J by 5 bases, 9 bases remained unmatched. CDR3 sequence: CASSGRDRGRGTEAFF. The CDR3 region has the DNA TGTGCCAGTAGTGGTCGGGACAGGGGGCGAGGTACTGAAGCTTTCTTT.

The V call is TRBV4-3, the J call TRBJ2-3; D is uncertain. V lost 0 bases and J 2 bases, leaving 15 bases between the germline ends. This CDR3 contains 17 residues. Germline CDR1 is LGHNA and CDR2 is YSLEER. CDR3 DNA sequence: TGCGCCAGCAGCCAAGATAATCCCGGCGGATACACAGATACGCAGTATTTT. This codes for CASSQDNPGGYTDTQYF.

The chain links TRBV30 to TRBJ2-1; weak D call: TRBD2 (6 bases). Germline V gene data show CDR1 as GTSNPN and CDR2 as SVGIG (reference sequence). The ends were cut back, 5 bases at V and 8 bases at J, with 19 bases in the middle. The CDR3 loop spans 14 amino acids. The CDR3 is CAWLKAGTMYEQFF. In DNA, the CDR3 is TGTGCCTGGTTAAAGGCGGGAACAATGTATGAGCAGTTCTTC.

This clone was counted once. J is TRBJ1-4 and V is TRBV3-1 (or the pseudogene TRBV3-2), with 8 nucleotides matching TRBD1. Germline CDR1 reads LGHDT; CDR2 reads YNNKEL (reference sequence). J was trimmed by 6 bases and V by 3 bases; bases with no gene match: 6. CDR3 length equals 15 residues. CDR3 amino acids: CASSQTGDYDEKLFF. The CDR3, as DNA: TGTGCCAGCAGCCAGACAGGGGACTACGATGAAAAACTGTTTTTT.